The source of this T cell receptor beta chain is a study of blood T cell repertoires in COVID-19. The method was immunoSEQ multiplex PCR; TCRdb's version includes in-frame clones alone and lacks a portion of them. The sample shows roughly 220,000 clones, approximately 90% of them seen only once. This CDR3 region has 16 residues. The germline V gene has CDR1 MNHEY and CDR2 SMNVEV (reference sequence). The ends were cut back, 0 bases at V and 4 bases at J, with 15 bases in the middle. The source is a woman between 40 and 50 years old with acute COVID-19. Sequenced material: PBMCs or T cells enriched from blood (not recorded which). The chain couples TRBV27 to TRBJ2-5, with D perhaps matching TRBD2 (7 bases). CDR3 sequence (DNA): TGTGCCAGCAGTTTATCTGGGGGGGCTATACGAGAGACCCAGTACTTC. Translated, it gives CASSLSGGAIRETQYF.